The T cell receptor beta chain described here comes from a study of early T cells in non-severe SARS-CoV-2 infection. Study information: It was bulk RNA from unsorted whole blood that was sequenced, and the chains were unpaired. Study-wide results and caveats: Matching with VDJdb favored anti-spike CD8 responses (missing private and CD4 specificities).

Unique molecular identifiers were affixed to single, distinct cDNA molecules. Each CDR3 protein gets one entry after TCRdb re-called the 5' RACE reads with MiXCR. The sample contains 39,000 or so distinct CDR3 sequences, about 5.5% of which appear only once. The CDR3 consists of 17 residues. Trimming cost V 4 bases and J 0 bases, with 14 bases left between them. Germline CDR1 reads SGHRS; CDR2 reads YFSETQ. This clonotype was detected many times. What it binds is unknown. The specimen was whole blood, collected at baseline. This TCR was recovered from an adult who was a healthcare worker with PCR-confirmed SARS-CoV-2 infection or an uninfected control (not recorded which). The chain combines TRBV5-1 with TRBJ1-6; no clear D. Here the CDR3 reads CASSLEGFASYNSPLHF. The CDR3 DNA sequence: TGCGCCAGCAGCCTCGAAGGTTTCGCCTCCTATAATTCACCCCTCCACTTT.